These 30 T cell receptor beta chains were all obtained from the same sample, sequenced in a study of cytomegalovirus exposure and HLA in healthy donors. Method: immunoSEQ multiplex PCR; TCRdb's copy keeps in-frame clones and lacks some. The sample lists about 56,000 clones; 93% were seen once. The sequenced sample was PBMCs. These receptors originate from a woman aged 18 to 35 in good health and CMV-seropositive.

The CDR3 reads CASSLQIAGGTGANVLTF. CDR3 DNA: TGCGCCAGCAGCTTGCAGATAGCGGGGGGGACTGGGGCCAACGTCCTGACTTTC. The chain combines TRBV5-1 with TRBJ2-6, with 11 bases that match TRBD2. The CDR3 is 18 residues long. Germline-derived CDR1 and CDR2 are SGHRS and YFSETQ. V dropped 1 base and J dropped 2; count of bases not matched to a gene: 5.

The chain combines TRBV14 with TRBJ2-1; 9 bases map to TRBD2. CDR1 is SGHDN and CDR2 is FVKESK in the germline V gene. V gave up 0 bases and J gave up 0 bases; unmatched junction bases: 18. This CDR3 region has 22 residues. CDR3 sequence reads: CASSQDPSVLAGIFGSYNEQFF. The CDR3 nucleotides are TGTGCCAGCAGCCAAGATCCCTCGGTCCTAGCGGGGATTTTTGGCTCCTACAATGAGCAGTTCTTC. The full variable domain, completed using reference TRBV14 and TRBJ2-1, is EAGVTQFPSHSVIEKGQTVTLRCDPISGHDNLYWYRRVMGKEIKFLLHFVKESKQDESGMPNNRFLAERTGGTYSTLKVQPAELEDSGVYFCASSQDPSVLAGIFGSYNEQFFGPGTRLTVL.

V and J are TRBV20-1 and TRBJ2-7; D is unclear. Germline V CDR1 and CDR2: DFQATT, SNEGSKA (reference sequence). CDR3 size: 11 residues. V lost 3 bases, J lost 7 bases, and 10 bases lay in between. The CDR3: CSASNRREQYF. The CDR3 nucleotides are TGCAGTGCTAGTAATAGGCGGGAGCAGTACTTC.

This clone has a single count. The J gene is TRBJ1-1, the V gene TRBV7-8; 7 bases map to TRBD1. The germline V gene has CDR1 SGHVS and CDR2 FQNEAQ. The CDR3 sequence is 15 residues long. The ends lost 5 bases at V and 1 base at J; junction bases unmatched: 7. The CDR3, as DNA: TGTGCCAGCAGCGCTAGACAGGGAAGGAACACTGAAGCTTTCTTT. Its translation is CASSARQGRNTEAFF.

The chain uses TRBV15 and TRBJ2-2, with D unresolved. From germline, CDR1 is LNHNV and CDR2 YYDKDF (reference sequence). Trimming cost V 5 bases and J 6 bases, with 7 bases left between them. This CDR3 is 12 amino acids long. As DNA, the CDR3 is TGTGCCACCAGCTCCGGGTCCGGGGAGCTGTTTTTT. Amino acid sequence: CATSSGSGELFF.

The chain employs TRBV19 and TRBJ2-7; 9 bases match TRBD1. Germline loops: CDR1 LNHDA, CDR2 SQIVND (reference sequence). This CDR3 is 13 amino acids long. The trim removed 5 bases at V and 3 bases at J, leaving 2 bases unmatched. In DNA, the CDR3 is TGTGCCAGTAGTTCGGGACAGGGCTACGAGCAGTACTTC. The encoded protein is CASSSGQGYEQYF.

The chain has TRBV7-6 and TRBJ1-6; TRBD1 matches 8 bases. The CDR3 extends over 13 amino acids. Per germline, CDR1 SGHVS and CDR2 FNYEAQ. Germline trimming cut 4 bases from V and 10 bases from J; bases unmatched to any gene: 3. Here the CDR3 reads CASSSGGSSPLHF. CDR3 coding DNA: TGTGCCAGCAGCTCAGGGGGCAGCTCACCCCTCCACTTT.

V and J are TRBV20-1 and TRBJ1-1; 9 bases map to TRBD1. The CDR3 totals 11 residues. Germline V gene lookup returns CDR1 DFQATT and CDR2 SNEGSKA (reference sequence). This CDR3 reads CRDPGQGEAFF. The CDR3 region has the DNA TGCAGGGACCCGGGACAGGGTGAAGCTTTCTTT.

V usage is TRBV6-5 and J usage is TRBJ1-2; tentatively, D is TRBD1 (5 bases). The CDR3 is 13 residues long. Germline V gives CDR1 MNHEY, CDR2 SVGAGI. The V gene lost 6 bases and the J gene lost 4 bases, with 12 bases spanning the gap. The CDR3 DNA reads as TGTGCCAGCAGGCGCGACAGCATCTATGGCTACACCTTC. Protein product: CASRRDSIYGYTF.

V is TRBV7-2 and J is TRBJ1-6; TRBD1 aligns across 8 bases. Per germline, CDR1 SGHTA and CDR2 FQGNSA. The length of the CDR3 is 16 residues. Trimming at V came to 6 bases and at J to 9 bases, leaving 13 bases not matched to a gene. Here the CDR3 reads CASRLPADRAGSPLHF. The DNA for the CDR3 is TGTGCCAGCAGACTTCCCGCGGACAGGGCGGGTTCACCCCTCCACTTT.

This chain uses TRBV7-2 with TRBJ2-1, with 13 bases lining up with TRBD2. The V gene end was trimmed by 5 bases and the J gene end by 3 bases; junction bases not matched to a gene: 10. The CDR3 contains 18 residues. Germline assignment: CDR1 SGHTA and CDR2 FQGNSA. The CDR3 protein is CASSRLKTSGGRYNEQFF. Written as DNA, the CDR3 is TGTGCCAGCAGCCGCCTAAAGACTAGCGGGGGGCGCTACAATGAGCAGTTCTTC.

The chain employs TRBV7-3 and TRBJ1-1; D perhaps matches TRBD1 (5 bases). V was clipped by 5 bases and J by 5 bases, with 21 bases between them. The germline V gene has CDR1 SGHTA and CDR2 FQGTGA. The CDR3 spans 16 residues. This CDR3 is CASSPGGGRRRTEAFF. The CDR3 DNA follows: TGTGCCAGCAGCCCCGGGGGGGGACGCCGAAGGACTGAAGCTTTCTTT.

The rearrangement joins TRBV21-1 to TRBJ2-7; the table's D gene call, TRBD2, was not cross checked with the DNA. TRBV21-1 represents a pseudogene. CDR3 size: 15 residues. The CDR3 spells CASSKLRYCHYEQYF. As DNA, the CDR3 is TGTGCCAGCAGCAAATTGCGGTATTGCCACTACGAGCAGTACTTC.

The chain joins TRBV5-6 to TRBJ2-6; 7 bases line up with TRBD2. There are 18 residues in the CDR3. Germline loops: CDR1 SGHDT, CDR2 YYEEEE. J lost 0 bases, V lost 4 bases, and 10 bases had no gene match. The CDR3 DNA is TGTGCCAGCAGCCCAGGGACTACTCGCTACTCTGGGGCCAACGTCCTGACTTTC. Protein: CASSPGTTRYSGANVLTF.

The chain employs TRBV6-1 and TRBJ2-7; 8 bases are a match to TRBD2. Germline V CDR1 and CDR2: MNHNS, SASEGT. With V trimmed by 1 base and J by 5 bases, 4 bases remained unmatched. The CDR3 contains 14 residues. CDR3 region: CASSEVVTSDEQYF. The DNA for the CDR3 is TGTGCCAGCAGTGAAGTGGTGACTAGCGACGAGCAGTACTTC.

The chain couples TRBV6-1 to TRBJ2-5; tentatively, D is TRBD1 (6 bases). Trimming shortened V by 3 bases and J by 4 bases, and 18 bases separated the two germline ends. Germline CDR1 MNHNS, CDR2 SASEGT. This CDR3 is built from 16 residues. The CDR3 is CASSETLGVGGETQYF. CDR3 bases: TGTGCCAGCAGTGAGACCCTCGGGGTAGGGGGAGAGACCCAGTACTTC.

CDR3 amino acids: CASSLSGTGEQYF. CDR3 bases: TGTGCCAGCAGTTTATCCGGAACAGGTGAGCAGTACTTC. This chain links TRBV28 with TRBJ2-7; D perhaps matches TRBD1 (5 bases). V lost 1 base and J lost 7, with 11 bases in between. Germline CDR1 and CDR2: MDHEN and SYDVKM. This CDR3 has 13 amino acids.

The chain joins TRBV5-8 to TRBJ2-1; D may be TRBD1 (6 bases). Germline CDR1 reads SGHTS; CDR2 reads YDEGEE. This CDR3 is 16 amino acids long. Trimming cost V 0 bases and J 3 bases, with 13 bases left between them. The CDR3 protein is CASSLEGVARYNEQFF. As DNA, the CDR3 is TGTGCCAGCAGCTTGGAGGGGGTCGCCCGCTACAATGAGCAGTTCTTC.

The chain combines TRBV10-1 with TRBJ2-2; TRBD2 matches 8 bases. Germline V gene lookup returns CDR1 WNHNN and CDR2 SYGVQD (reference sequence). V dropped 6 bases and J dropped 1; count of bases not matched to a gene: 4. This CDR3 contains 15 residues. The CDR3 loop reads CASSKSGGNTGELFF. Here the CDR3 DNA reads TGCGCCAGCAGCAAAAGCGGGGGGAACACCGGGGAGCTGTTTTTT.

This sequence joins TRBV4-1 and TRBJ2-1; possible D gene TRBD2, 6 bases. Per the germline V gene, CDR1 is MGHRA and CDR2 is YSYEKL. With 4 bases removed from V and 0 bases from J, the gap between germline ends came to 13 bases. This CDR3 region has 16 residues. The CDR3 DNA reads as TGCGCCAGCAGCCGCTATAGCGGCGTCTCCTACAATGAGCAGTTCTTC. Its protein is CASSRYSGVSYNEQFF.

The chain links TRBV7-2 to TRBJ2-5; the D gene is possibly TRBD2 (5 bases). V gave up 5 bases and J gave up 3 bases, with 16 bases separating them. CDR1 is SGHTA and CDR2 is FQGNSA in the germline V gene. CDR3 length equals 15 residues. This CDR3 is CASSGSERLKETQYF. CDR3 nucleotide sequence: TGTGCCAGCAGCGGGAGCGAGAGACTAAAAGAGACCCAGTACTTC.

The genes are TRBV5-1 and TRBJ1-3; D unclear. CDR3 length equals 15 residues. V was cut by 0 bases and J by 2 bases, with 9 bases left in between. In germline, CDR1 is SGHRS, CDR2 YFSETQ. This CDR3 is CASSLDSAPGNTIYF. The CDR3 DNA is TGCGCCAGCAGCTTGGACAGTGCGCCTGGAAACACCATATATTTT.

This clone turned up a few times. The chain links TRBV5-6 to TRBJ2-7; D is unclear. Germline V lookup: CDR1 SGHDT, CDR2 YYEEEE. This CDR3 region has 13 residues. The V and J ends lost 0 bases and 5 bases respectively, with 9 bases between them. The CDR3 is CASSLAREHEQYF. In DNA form, the CDR3 reads TGTGCCAGCAGCTTGGCCCGCGAACACGAGCAGTACTTC. The variable domain in full, completed from reference TRBV5-6 and TRBJ2-7, reads DAGVTQSPTHLIKTRGQQVTLRCSPKSGHDTVSWYQQALGQGPQFIFQYYEEEERQRGNFPDRFSGHQFPNYSSELNVNALLLGDSALYLCASSLAREHEQYFGPGTRLTVT.

This clone was picked up one time. The CDR3 DNA reads as TGTGCCAGCAGCTCCCAACCCTTACAGGGGCGAGAAGGCTACACCTTC. This translates into CASSSQPLQGREGYTF. This chain joins TRBV28 and TRBJ1-2; 7 bases are a match to TRBD1. Trimming cost V 6 bases and J 8 bases; bases outside gene matches: 18. CDR1 is MDHEN and CDR2 is SYDVKM in the germline V gene. The CDR3 sequence is 16 residues long.

The chain couples TRBV27 to TRBJ1-2, with 9 bases fitting TRBD1. The CDR3 runs 15 residues. With 6 bases clipped from V and 3 bases from J, the junction kept 8 bases outside the gene matches. CDR1 MNHEY and CDR2 SMNVEV come from the germline V gene (reference sequence). The chain's CDR3 is CASRLQGARDYGYTF. CDR3 in DNA: TGTGCCAGCAGGTTACAGGGGGCGCGTGACTATGGCTACACCTTC.

The rearrangement uses TRBV14 and TRBJ2-4; 9 bases align to TRBD1. The trim removed 5 bases at V and 9 bases at J, leaving 8 bases unmatched. Per germline, CDR1 SGHDN and CDR2 FVKESK. The CDR3 totals 14 residues. The chain's CDR3 is CASSSWTGDGIQYF. As DNA, the CDR3 is TGTGCCAGCAGCTCTTGGACAGGGGACGGCATTCAGTACTTC.

The V and J genes are TRBV5-4 and TRBJ2-2, with 7 bases aligning to TRBD1. CDR1 and CDR2 (germline): SGHNT, YYREEE (reference sequence). The CDR3 loop spans 16 amino acids. J lost 1 base, V lost 4 bases, and 7 bases had no gene match. This CDR3 reads CASSADRLRNTGELFF. The CDR3, as DNA: TGTGCCAGCAGCGCGGACAGGCTAAGGAACACCGGGGAGCTGTTTTTT.

The chain links TRBV5-6 to TRBJ2-7; 9 bases align to TRBD1. This CDR3 has 15 residues. Germline values: CDR1 SGHDT, CDR2 YYEEEE. The V and J ends lost 6 bases and 1 base, in that order; junction bases with no gene match: 8. DNA for the CDR3: TGTGCCAGCAAATCCACCGGGACAGGGTCCTACGAGCAGTACTTC. Encoded protein: CASKSTGTGSYEQYF.

V gene TRBV19 combines with J gene TRBJ1-5; 10 bases map to TRBD1. CDR3 length equals 17 residues. The V segment lost 3 bases and the J segment 6 bases; nucleotides outside the gene matches: 11. CDR1 and CDR2 (germline): LNHDA, SQIVND (reference sequence). CDR3 sequence (DNA): TGTGCCAGTAGTATGGTGATAATCGGACAGGGGGGTCAGCCCCAGCATTTT. Its translation: CASSMVIIGQGGQPQHF.

The chain recombines TRBV4-3 with TRBJ2-7; 7 positions match TRBD1. In germline, CDR1 is LGHNA, CDR2 YSLEER. The CDR3 spans 14 residues. Germline trimming cut 4 bases from V and 2 bases from J; bases unmatched to any gene: 5. The CDR3 sequence: CASSLRTGPYEQYF. CDR3 nucleotides: TGCGCCAGCAGCCTCAGGACAGGCCCCTACGAGCAGTACTTC.